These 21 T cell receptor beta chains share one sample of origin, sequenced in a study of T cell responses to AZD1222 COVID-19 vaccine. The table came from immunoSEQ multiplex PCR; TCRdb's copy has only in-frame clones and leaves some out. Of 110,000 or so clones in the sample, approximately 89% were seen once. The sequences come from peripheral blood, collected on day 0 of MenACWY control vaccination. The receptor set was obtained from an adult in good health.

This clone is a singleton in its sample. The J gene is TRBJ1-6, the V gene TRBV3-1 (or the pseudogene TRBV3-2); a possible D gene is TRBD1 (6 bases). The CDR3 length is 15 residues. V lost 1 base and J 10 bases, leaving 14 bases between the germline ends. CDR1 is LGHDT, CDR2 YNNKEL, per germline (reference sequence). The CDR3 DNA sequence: TGTGCCAGCAGCCAAGCTGGCAGGGGAGGGTCACCCCTCCACTTT. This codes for CASSQAGRGGSPLHF.

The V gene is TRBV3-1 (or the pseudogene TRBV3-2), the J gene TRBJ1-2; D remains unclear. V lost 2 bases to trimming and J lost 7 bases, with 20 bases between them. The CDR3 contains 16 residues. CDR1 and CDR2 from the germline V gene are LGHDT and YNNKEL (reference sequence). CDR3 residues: CASSQSADEGLGGYTF. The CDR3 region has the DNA TGTGCCAGCAGCCAATCAGCCGACGAAGGTCTTGGTGGCTACACCTTC.

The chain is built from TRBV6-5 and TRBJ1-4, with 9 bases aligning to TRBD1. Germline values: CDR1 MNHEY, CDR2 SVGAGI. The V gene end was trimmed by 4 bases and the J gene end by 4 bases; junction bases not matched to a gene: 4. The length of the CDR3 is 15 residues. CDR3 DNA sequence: TGTGCCAGCAGTTTTCAGACAGGGGGTAATGAAAAACTGTTTTTT. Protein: CASSFQTGGNEKLFF.

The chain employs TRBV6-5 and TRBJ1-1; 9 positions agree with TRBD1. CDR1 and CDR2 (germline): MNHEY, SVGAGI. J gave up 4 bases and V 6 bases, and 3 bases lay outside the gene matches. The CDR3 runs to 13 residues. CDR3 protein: CASSDRGITEAFF. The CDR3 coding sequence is TGTGCCAGCAGCGACAGGGGGATCACTGAAGCTTTCTTT.

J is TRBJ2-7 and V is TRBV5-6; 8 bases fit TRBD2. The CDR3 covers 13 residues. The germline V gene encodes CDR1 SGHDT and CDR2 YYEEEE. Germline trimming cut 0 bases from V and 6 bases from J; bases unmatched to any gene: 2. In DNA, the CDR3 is TGTGCCAGCAGCTTGGGGGGACTAGTCGAGCAGTACTTC. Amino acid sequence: CASSLGGLVEQYF.

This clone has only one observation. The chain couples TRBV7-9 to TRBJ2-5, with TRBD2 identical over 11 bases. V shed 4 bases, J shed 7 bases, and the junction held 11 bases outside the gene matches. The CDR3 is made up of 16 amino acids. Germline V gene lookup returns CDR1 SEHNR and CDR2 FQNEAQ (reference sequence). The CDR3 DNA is TGTGCCAGCAGCTCGGGCTCGGGGCTAGCGGGAGGGACCCAGTACTTC. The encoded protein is CASSSGSGLAGGTQYF.

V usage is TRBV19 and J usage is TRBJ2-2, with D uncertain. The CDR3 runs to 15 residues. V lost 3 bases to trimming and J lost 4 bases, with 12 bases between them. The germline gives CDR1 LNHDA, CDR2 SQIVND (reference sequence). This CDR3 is CASSIDPIRTGELFF. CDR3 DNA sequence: TGTGCCAGTAGTATCGACCCTATTCGCACCGGGGAGCTGTTTTTT.

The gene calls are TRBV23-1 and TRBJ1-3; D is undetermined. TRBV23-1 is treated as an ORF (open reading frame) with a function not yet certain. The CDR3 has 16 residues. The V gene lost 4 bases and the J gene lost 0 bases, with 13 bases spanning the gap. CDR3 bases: TGCGCCAGCAGTCTGGCGGCAAACCTCTCTGGAAACACCATATATTTT. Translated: CASSLAANLSGNTIYF.

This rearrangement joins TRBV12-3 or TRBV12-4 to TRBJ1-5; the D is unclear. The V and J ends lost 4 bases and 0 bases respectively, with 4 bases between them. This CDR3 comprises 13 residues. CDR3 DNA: TGTGCCAGCAGTTCTGATAGCAATCAGCCCCAGCATTTT. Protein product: CASSSDSNQPQHF.

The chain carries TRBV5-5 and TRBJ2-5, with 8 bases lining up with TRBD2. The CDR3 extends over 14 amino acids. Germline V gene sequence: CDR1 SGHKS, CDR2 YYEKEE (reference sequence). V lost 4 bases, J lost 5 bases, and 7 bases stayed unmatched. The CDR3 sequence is CASSPRTSWETQYF. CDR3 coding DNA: TGTGCCAGCAGCCCGCGGACTAGCTGGGAGACCCAGTACTTC. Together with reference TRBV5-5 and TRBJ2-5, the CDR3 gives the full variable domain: DAGVTQSPTHLIKTRGQQVTLRCSPISGHKSVSWYQQVLGQGPQFIFQYYEKEERGRGNFPDRFSARQFPNYSSELNVNALLLGDSALYLCASSPRTSWETQYFGPGTRLLVL.

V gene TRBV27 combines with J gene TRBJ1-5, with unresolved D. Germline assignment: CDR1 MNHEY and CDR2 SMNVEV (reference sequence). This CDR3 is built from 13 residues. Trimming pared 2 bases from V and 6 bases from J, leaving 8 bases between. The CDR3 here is CASSLAFGQPQHF. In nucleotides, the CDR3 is TGTGCCAGCAGTTTAGCGTTTGGTCAGCCCCAGCATTTT.

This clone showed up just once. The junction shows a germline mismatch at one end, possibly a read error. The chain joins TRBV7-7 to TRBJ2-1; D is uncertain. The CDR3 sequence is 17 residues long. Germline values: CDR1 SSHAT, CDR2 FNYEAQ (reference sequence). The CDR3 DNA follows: TGTGCTAGCAGCCCCTCAGTTAGTACGGTGTCCTACAATGAGCAGTTCTTC. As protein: CASSPSVSTVSYNEQFF.

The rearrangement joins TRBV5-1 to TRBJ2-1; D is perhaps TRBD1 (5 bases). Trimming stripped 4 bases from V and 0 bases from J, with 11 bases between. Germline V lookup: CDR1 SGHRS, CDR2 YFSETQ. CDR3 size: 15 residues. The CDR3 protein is CASSKTDSSYNEQFF. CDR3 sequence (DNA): TGCGCCAGCAGCAAGACAGACAGCTCCTACAATGAGCAGTTCTTC. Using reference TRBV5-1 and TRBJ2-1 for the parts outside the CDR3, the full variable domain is KAGVTQTPRYLIKTRGQQVTLSCSPISGHRSVSWYQQTPGQGLQFLFEYFSETQRNKGNFPGRFSGRQFSNSRSEMNVSTLELGDSALYLCASSKTDSSYNEQFFGPGTRLTVL.

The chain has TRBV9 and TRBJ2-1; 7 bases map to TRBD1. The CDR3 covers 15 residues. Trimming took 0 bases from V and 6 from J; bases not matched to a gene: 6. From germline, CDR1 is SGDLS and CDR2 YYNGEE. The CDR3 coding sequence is TGTGCCAGCAGCGTAGGAGGGGGCGGAGGCAATGAGCAGTTCTTC. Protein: CASSVGGGGGNEQFF.

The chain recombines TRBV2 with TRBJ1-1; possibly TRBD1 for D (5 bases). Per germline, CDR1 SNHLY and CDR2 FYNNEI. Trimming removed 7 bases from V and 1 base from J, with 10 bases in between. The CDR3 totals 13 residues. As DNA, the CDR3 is TGTGCCAGCACCATAGACAGGAACACTGAAGCTTTCTTT. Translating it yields CASTIDRNTEAFF.

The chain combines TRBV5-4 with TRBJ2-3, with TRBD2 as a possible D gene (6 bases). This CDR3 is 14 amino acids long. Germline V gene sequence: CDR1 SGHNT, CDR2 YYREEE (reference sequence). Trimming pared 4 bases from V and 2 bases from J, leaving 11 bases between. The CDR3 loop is CASSPGRDTDTQYF. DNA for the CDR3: TGTGCCAGCAGCCCGGGGCGGGACACAGATACGCAGTATTTT.

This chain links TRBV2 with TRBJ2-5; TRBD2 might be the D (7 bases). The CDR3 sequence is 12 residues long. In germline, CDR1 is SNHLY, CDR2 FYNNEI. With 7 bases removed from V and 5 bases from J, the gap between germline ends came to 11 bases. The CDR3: CASTQGGETQYF. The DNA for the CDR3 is TGTGCCAGCACACAGGGAGGGGAGACCCAGTACTTC.

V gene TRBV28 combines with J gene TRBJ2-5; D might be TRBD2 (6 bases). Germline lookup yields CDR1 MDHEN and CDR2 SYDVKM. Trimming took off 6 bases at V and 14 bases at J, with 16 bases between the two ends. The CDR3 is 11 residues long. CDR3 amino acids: CASRLIGEAYF. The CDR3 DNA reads TGTGCCAGCAGGTTAATAGGGGAGGCCTACTTC. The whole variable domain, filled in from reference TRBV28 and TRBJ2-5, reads DVKVTQSSRYLVKRTGEKVFLECVQDMDHENMFWYRQDPGLGLRLIYFSYDVKMKEKGDIPEGYSVSREKKERFSLILESASTNQTSMYLCASRLIGEAYFGPGTRLLVL.

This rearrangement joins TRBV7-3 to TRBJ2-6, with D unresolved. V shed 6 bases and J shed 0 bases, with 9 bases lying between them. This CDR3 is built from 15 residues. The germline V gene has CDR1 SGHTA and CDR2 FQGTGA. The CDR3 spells CASSHGPSGANVLTF. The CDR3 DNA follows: TGTGCCAGCAGTCACGGCCCCTCTGGGGCCAACGTCCTGACTTTC.

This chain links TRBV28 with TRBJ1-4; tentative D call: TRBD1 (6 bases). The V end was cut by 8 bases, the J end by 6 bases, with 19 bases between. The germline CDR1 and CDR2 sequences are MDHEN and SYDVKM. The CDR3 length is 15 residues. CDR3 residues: CASSGLGARDEKLFF. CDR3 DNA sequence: TGTGCCAGCTCTGGGCTGGGGGCAAGGGATGAAAAACTGTTTTTT. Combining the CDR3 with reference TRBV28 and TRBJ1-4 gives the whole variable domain DVKVTQSSRYLVKRTGEKVFLECVQDMDHENMFWYRQDPGLGLRLIYFSYDVKMKEKGDIPEGYSVSREKKERFSLILESASTNQTSMYLCASSGLGARDEKLFFGSGTQLSVL.

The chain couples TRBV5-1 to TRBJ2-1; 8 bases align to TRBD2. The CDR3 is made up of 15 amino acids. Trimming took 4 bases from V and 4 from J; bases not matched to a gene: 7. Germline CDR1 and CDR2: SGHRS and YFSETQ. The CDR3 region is CASSTSGTSYNEQFF. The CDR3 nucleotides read TGCGCCAGCAGCACCTCCGGGACTAGTTACAATGAGCAGTTCTTC.